This T cell receptor (beta chain) was identified in a study of CXCR4 blockade with PD-1 therapy in pancreatic cancer (dated by TCRdb to about 2019). Study-wide context: The study analyzed resected pancreatic ductal adenocarcinoma using multiplex immunohistochemistry and TCRbeta immunosequencing, along with ex vivo slice culture to test PD-1 and CXCR4 blockade. General conclusions and limits of the study: Tumors had clonal expansion, with a mean productive clonality of around 0.15 compared with around 0.05 in healthy blood, yet clonality showed no correlation with survival. Because only TCRbeta chains were sequenced, true antigen-specificity overlap among the convergent dominant clones remained unconfirmed, awaiting paired alpha-beta single-cell sequencing. A strong correlation was found between the frequency of an amino acid clone and the number of distinct nucleotide rearrangements encoding that clone, which suggests convergent selection driven by common tumor antigens.

Extracted DNA was used for immunosequencing of TCRbeta CDR3 regions with the immunoSEQ Assay at Adaptive Biotechnologies. Per the source publication's procedure: To measure the absolute abundance of each unique TCRbeta CDR3, the sequences were collapsed and filtered. Clonality was calculated as 1 minus Pielou's evenness, with only productive in-frame rearrangements included in the computation. Regional overlap tracked the top 100 nucleotide rearrangements across paired samples, with Morisita index comparing paired versus unrelated samples. The immunoSEQ Rearrangement Details tool was used to assess whether nucleotide rearrangements converged onto identical amino acid sequences. This is the immuneACCESS table as TCRdb keeps it, with only in-frame sequences that have V and J called. A part of the clones is gone; compared with another copy, unresolved V genes explain less than half, and the rest is unexplained. V, J and clone size are those of that table, while D and trimming were read from the DNA. For this sample the table gives 350 to 500 clones, of which roughly 73% were detected only once. About a sixth of the sample lies in the top ten.

As to this clone: Its recognized antigen is unknown. No quality values exist for individual bases; no much larger clone is one base distant.

As encoded in the germline V gene (reference sequence), CDR1 is LNHDA while CDR2 is SQIVND. V loses 0 bases of germline sequence and J loses 4 bases, and the interval between the two ends is 6 bases. Including the terminal cysteine and phenylalanine, the CDR3 comprises 13 residues. Only the CDR3 region is kept as DNA, spanning 39 bases read in frame from base 1. The receptor's source is a human donor with pancreatic ductal adenocarcinoma. Material: tumor tissue, obtained before culture. Here the chain combines TRBV19 and TRBJ1-2; a confident D gene designation cannot be given. The nucleotide sequence reads as follows: TGTGCCAGTAGTATAGACAGCACCTATGGCTACACCTTC. This codes for CASSIDSTYGYTF.